The 21 T cell receptor beta chains below all came from one sample that was sequenced in a study of cytomegalovirus exposure and HLA in healthy donors. PCR primers comprised 60 Vbeta and 13 Jbeta primers. Repertoires were generated with immunoSEQ multiplex PCR, while TCRdb's copy carries only in-frame clones and drops some. The table shows 95,000 to 150,000 clones, with approximately 72% occurring only once. The sequencing input was PBMCs. These receptors were collected from a man aged 18 to 30 in good health and CMV-seronegative.

This chain links TRBV28 with TRBJ2-7; D possibly corresponds to TRBD2 (6 bases). The V end lost 5 bases, the J end lost 2 bases, and 13 bases lay between the germline ends. The CDR3 covers 14 residues. Germline V gene lookup returns CDR1 MDHEN and CDR2 SYDVKM. CDR3 protein: CASSPGTGAYEQYF. Here the CDR3 DNA reads TGTGCCAGCAGTCCCGGGACGGGGGCCTACGAGCAGTACTTC.

The chain recombines TRBV7-2 with TRBJ1-2, with a possible D match to TRBD1 (5 bases). The CDR3 length is 15 residues. The ends were cut back, 2 bases at V and 8 bases at J, with 18 bases in the middle. Germline loops: CDR1 SGHTA, CDR2 FQGNSA. The CDR3 region has the DNA TGTGCCAGCAGCTTAAATCCAGGGCAGGGCGGCGGCTACACCTTC. Protein sequence: CASSLNPGQGGGYTF.

The V gene is TRBV27, the J gene TRBJ1-6, with D unclear. This CDR3 is 15 amino acids long. V lost 2 bases and J lost 2, with 7 bases in between. The germline V gene encodes CDR1 MNHEY and CDR2 SMNVEV (reference sequence). CDR3 loop: CASSLAGAYNSPLHF. CDR3 in DNA: TGTGCCAGCAGTTTAGCGGGAGCCTATAATTCACCCCTCCACTTT.

The J gene is TRBJ1-2, the V gene TRBV2; 9 bases are a match to TRBD1. The J segment lost 6 bases and the V segment lost 7 bases, leaving 9 bases of the junction unmatched. The CDR3 loop spans 14 amino acids. The germline V gene encodes CDR1 SNHLY and CDR2 FYNNEI. The CDR3, as DNA: TGTGCCAGCATTCCATGGGACAGGGCGAATGGCTACACCTTC. As protein: CASIPWDRANGYTF.

The J gene is TRBJ1-1, the V gene TRBV9; D is uncertain. This CDR3 has 14 residues. Germline V CDR1 and CDR2: SGDLS, YYNGEE. V gave up 4 bases and J gave up 6 bases, with 16 bases separating them. The CDR3 protein is CASSFGSSGAEAFF. The CDR3 nucleotides are TGTGCCAGCAGCTTCGGGAGTTCTGGGGCTGAAGCTTTCTTT.

The V and J genes are TRBV7-9 and TRBJ1-4, with 9 positions matching TRBD1. Germline CDR1 and CDR2: SEHNR and FQNEAQ (reference sequence). The CDR3 loop spans 15 amino acids. Unmatched junction bases numbered 1, after V lost 0 bases and J lost 5 bases. The CDR3 sequence: CASSLATGGNEKLFF. CDR3 coding DNA: TGTGCCAGCAGCTTAGCGACAGGGGGGAATGAAAAACTGTTTTTT.

The rearrangement uses TRBV5-4 and TRBJ1-1; D is ambiguous. There are 11 residues in the CDR3. V gave up 6 bases and J gave up 2 bases, with 5 bases separating them. Per the germline V gene, CDR1 is SGHNT and CDR2 is YYREEE (reference sequence). Here the CDR3 DNA reads TGTGCCAGCACATTTAACACTGAAGCTTTCTTT. The encoded protein is CASTFNTEAFF.

The chain carries TRBV28 and TRBJ2-1; D is perhaps TRBD1 (6 bases). The ends were cut back, 7 bases at V and 2 bases at J, with 9 bases in the middle. Germline V gene data show CDR1 as MDHEN and CDR2 as SYDVKM. The CDR3 totals 13 residues. CDR3 coding DNA: TGTGCCAGCACGGGGACACCCTACAATGAGCAGTTCTTC. Translating gives CASTGTPYNEQFF.

This clone showed up just once. This rearrangement joins TRBV28 to TRBJ2-7; 9 bases fit TRBD1. V shed 2 bases and J 1 base; nucleotides not matched to a gene: 3. Germline CDR1 is MDHEN and CDR2 is SYDVKM. The CDR3 is 15 residues long. CDR3 sequence reads: CASSLGGTGSYEQYF. The CDR3 nucleotides read TGTGCCAGCAGTTTAGGCGGGACAGGGTCCTACGAGCAGTACTTC.

The J gene is TRBJ2-5, the V gene TRBV2; TRBD2 aligns across 13 bases. There are 15 residues in the CDR3. The J segment lost 1 base and the V segment lost 6 bases, leaving 2 bases of the junction unmatched. The germline CDR1 and CDR2 sequences are SNHLY and FYNNEI. The CDR3, as DNA: TGTGCCAGCAGCGGGACTAGCGGGGCCCAAGAGACCCAGTACTTC. Encoded protein: CASSGTSGAQETQYF. The full variable domain, with the rest looked up from reference TRBV2 and TRBJ2-5, is EPEVTQTPSHQVTQMGQEVILRCVPISNHLYFYWYRQILGQKVEFLVSFYNNEISEKSEIFDDQFSVERPDGSNFTLKIRSTKLEDSAMYFCASSGTSGAQETQYFGPGTRLLVL.

This clone turned up a few times. The V and J genes are TRBV5-1 and TRBJ1-4, with 8 positions matching TRBD1. This CDR3 has 14 amino acids. V lost 3 bases and J lost 10; bases outside the gene matches: 8. Looked up from germline, CDR1 is SGHRS and CDR2 is YFSETQ. The chain's CDR3 is CASSSGGLNGKLFF. DNA of the CDR3: TGCGCCAGCAGCTCAGGGGGCTTAAACGGAAAACTGTTTTTT.

The rearrangement uses TRBV9 and TRBJ1-3; D not resolved. Germline loops: CDR1 SGDLS, CDR2 YYNGEE. V lost 0 bases, J lost 2 bases, and 9 bases lay in between. This CDR3 region has 15 residues. Here the CDR3 DNA reads TGTGCCAGCAGCGTAGGGGAGTTCGCTGGAAACACCATATATTTT. It specifies CASSVGEFAGNTIYF.

This clone was counted between two and nine times. In DNA, the CDR3 is TGTGCCCGCATGACTCCCGGCGGCCTATCTGCTAATGGCTACACCTTC. This encodes CARMTPGGLSANGYTF. This chain links TRBV30 with TRBJ1-2; D unclear. The germline gives CDR1 GTSNPN, CDR2 SVGIG (reference sequence). CDR3 length equals 16 residues. The V end was cut by 8 bases, the J end by 6 bases, with 28 bases between.

The V call is TRBV5-6, the J call TRBJ2-3; D is undetermined. V lost 0 bases, J lost 1 base, and 12 bases lay in between. CDR1 and CDR2 from the germline V gene are SGHDT and YYEEEE. The CDR3 contains 16 residues. The CDR3 sequence: CASSLGPPVGTDTQYF. The CDR3 DNA sequence: TGTGCCAGCAGCTTGGGCCCTCCGGTGGGCACAGATACGCAGTATTTT.

With regard to this clone: An end of the junction differs from the germline gene, which may be a read error. The rearrangement links TRBV7-9 to TRBJ1-1; 10 nucleotides agree with TRBD1. Germline loops: CDR1 SEHNR, CDR2 FQNEAQ (reference sequence). The CDR3 runs to 17 residues. The CDR3 here is CSSSRGQGDLVWTEAFF. DNA for the CDR3: TGTTCCAGCAGCCGAGGACAGGGGGATTTGGTATGGACTGAAGCTTTCTTT.

The genes are TRBV5-6 and TRBJ2-7; 8 nucleotides align to TRBD1. There are 14 residues in the CDR3. Losses at the gene ends were 3 bases for V and 9 bases for J; bases not matched to a gene: 11. The germline CDR1 and CDR2 sequences are SGHDT and YYEEEE. The CDR3 DNA reads TGTGCCAGCAGCTCGGACAGGGTTTCGGGAGTGCAGTACTTC. Amino acids: CASSSDRVSGVQYF.

This clone was observed a single time. This chain uses TRBV28 with TRBJ2-7, with 7 nucleotides matching TRBD2. V gave up 5 bases and J gave up 3 bases; unmatched junction bases: 4. The germline CDR1 and CDR2 sequences are MDHEN and SYDVKM. The CDR3 length is 13 residues. The CDR3 loop is CASSPTGGYEQYF. The CDR3 DNA sequence: TGTGCCAGCAGTCCCACGGGGGGCTACGAGCAGTACTTC.

V gene TRBV12-5 combines with J gene TRBJ1-5; possible D gene TRBD1, 5 bases. From germline, CDR1 is LGHNT and CDR2 FRNRAP. V shed 6 bases and J shed 3 bases, with 12 bases lying between them. There are 14 residues in the CDR3. CDR3 coding DNA: TGTGCTAGTGGCATCGACAGCCCCAATCAGCCCCAGCATTTT. This sequence encodes CASGIDSPNQPQHF.

This clone has just a few counts. The chain joins TRBV7-2 to TRBJ2-7; a possible D gene is TRBD2 (5 bases). This CDR3 contains 12 residues. Germline lookup yields CDR1 SGHTA and CDR2 FQGNSA. V was trimmed by 5 bases and J by 9 bases, leaving 14 bases between them. The CDR3 sequence: CASSLLGVSQYF. CDR3 bases: TGTGCCAGCAGCCTCCTCGGGGTATCGCAGTACTTC.

This rearrangement joins TRBV6-6 to TRBJ1-5; D is unresolved. The CDR3 runs 14 residues. Germline CDR1 reads MNHNY; CDR2 reads SVGAGI (reference sequence). V dropped 2 bases and J dropped 2 bases, with 7 bases sitting between them. CDR3 amino acids: CASSYLGGNQPQHF. As DNA, the CDR3 is TGTGCCAGCAGTTACCTCGGGGGCAATCAGCCCCAGCATTTT.

This sequence joins TRBV19 and TRBJ1-4; tentatively, D is TRBD1 (6 bases). The V gene's germline CDR1 is LNHDA and CDR2 SQIVND (reference sequence). This CDR3 contains 14 residues. Trimming took 6 bases from V and 8 from J, leaving 16 bases between them. The CDR3 region is CASSPRGAREKLFF. The CDR3 coding sequence is TGTGCCAGTAGCCCGCGGGGGGCAAGAGAAAAACTGTTTTTT.